The 29 T cell receptor beta chains listed next were all sequenced from one sample in a study of blood T cell repertoires in COVID-19. Using immunoSEQ multiplex PCR, the repertoire was profiled, and TCRdb retains in-frame clones only, with some absent. The sample includes approximately 200,000 clones, around 87% of them seen just once. The sequenced material came from PBMCs or T cells enriched from blood (not recorded which). The receptors stem from a young woman in a cohort exposed to, infected with or recovered from COVID-19 (not recorded which).

The sample holds one count of this clone. The chain employs TRBV14 and TRBJ1-2; a possible D gene is TRBD1 (5 bases). V was clipped by 1 base and J by 7 bases, with 13 bases between them. Germline V gives CDR1 SGHDN, CDR2 FVKESK. This CDR3 is built from 14 residues. In DNA form, the CDR3 reads TGTGCCAGCAGCCAAGGGATCAGGGAAAGTGGCTACACCTTC. Its protein product is CASSQGIRESGYTF. Full variable domain (outside the CDR3, taken from reference TRBV14 and TRBJ1-2): EAGVTQFPSHSVIEKGQTVTLRCDPISGHDNLYWYRRVMGKEIKFLLHFVKESKQDESGMPNNRFLAERTGGTYSTLKVQPAELEDSGVYFCASSQGIRESGYTFGSGTRLTVV.

This chain uses TRBV24-1 with TRBJ1-2; 9 nucleotides align to TRBD1. The trim removed 4 bases at V and 8 bases at J, leaving 7 bases unmatched. Germline CDR1 reads KGHDR; CDR2 reads SFDVKD. The CDR3 has 14 residues. The DNA for the CDR3 is TGTGCCACCAGTGAGACCGGGACAGGGTTCGGCTACACCTTC. Translation gives CATSETGTGFGYTF.

The genes are TRBV3-1 (or the pseudogene TRBV3-2) and TRBJ1-6; 10 nucleotides match TRBD1. In germline, CDR1 is LGHDT, CDR2 YNNKEL (reference sequence). CDR3 length: 17 residues. The V segment lost 3 bases and the J segment 4 bases; nucleotides outside the gene matches: 6. The CDR3 DNA reads TGTGCCAGCAGCCACCTTTGGACAGGGGGTTATAATTCACCCCTCCACTTT. The encoded protein is CASSHLWTGGYNSPLHF.

The chain combines TRBV7-6 with TRBJ2-3; the D is unclear. Trimming took off 5 bases at V and 0 bases at J, with 15 bases between the two ends. CDR1 SGHVS and CDR2 FNYEAQ come from the germline V gene. The CDR3 has 16 amino acids. The CDR3 loop is CASSPHSRTSTDTQYF. CDR3 nucleotide sequence: TGTGCCAGCAGCCCCCATTCTCGAACTAGCACAGATACGCAGTATTTT.

The chain is built from TRBV11-2 and TRBJ2-1; tentatively, D is TRBD2 (5 bases). CDR1 is SGHAT, CDR2 FQNNGV, per germline. The CDR3 is 15 residues long. Trimming pared 2 bases from V and 3 bases from J, leaving 11 bases between. The CDR3 is CASSLLGMGYNEQFF. The DNA of the CDR3 is TGTGCCAGCAGCTTACTCGGGATGGGCTACAATGAGCAGTTCTTC.

This chain joins TRBV5-1 and TRBJ2-3; D is possibly TRBD1 (6 bases). Trimming stripped 2 bases from V and 2 bases from J, with 12 bases between. CDR3 length: 15 amino acids. Per the germline V gene, CDR1 is SGHRS and CDR2 is YFSETQ. CDR3 coding DNA: TGCGCCAGCAGCTTTCAGGGGTCGGACACAGATACGCAGTATTTT. Its translation is CASSFQGSDTDTQYF.

The V and J genes are TRBV9 and TRBJ2-2, with TRBD1 matching 7 bases. Per germline, CDR1 SGDLS and CDR2 YYNGEE. The CDR3 has 16 amino acids. V was clipped by 3 bases and J by 3 bases; unmatched bases: 8. The CDR3 protein is CASSDGTAGDTGELFF. The CDR3 bases are TGTGCCAGCAGCGACGGGACAGCTGGGGACACCGGGGAGCTGTTTTTT.

This chain connects TRBV10-3 to TRBJ1-6; the match to TRBD1 covers 7 bases. V was pared by 8 bases and J by 11 bases, with 24 bases of the junction left unmatched. The CDR3 is made up of 18 amino acids. The germline V gene has CDR1 ENHRY and CDR2 SYGVKD. As DNA, the CDR3 is TGTGCCATCTGTTCCTTGTCCATTTCGCCGACAGGGTGTACACCCCTCCACTTT. It yields the protein CAICSLSISPTGCTPLHF.

The DNA for the CDR3 is TGTGCCAGCAGTTACGCGGGACAGGCGGCCCAAGAGACCCAGTACTTC. It translates to CASSYAGQAAQETQYF. This rearrangement joins TRBV6-5 to TRBJ2-5, with 8 bases matching TRBD1. V was clipped by 2 bases and J by 1 base; unmatched bases: 6. Germline V gene lookup returns CDR1 MNHEY and CDR2 SVGAGI. The CDR3 is 16 residues long.

The chain employs TRBV9 and TRBJ1-3, with no clear D. The CDR3 contains 13 residues. Germline V gene sequence: CDR1 SGDLS, CDR2 YYNGEE. V dropped 6 bases and J dropped 0 bases, with 7 bases sitting between them. The CDR3 region has the DNA TGTGCCAGCACCGGGGACTCTGGAAACACCATATATTTT. Translating gives CASTGDSGNTIYF.

The rearrangement uses TRBV19 and TRBJ1-3, with D possibly matching TRBD1 (6 bases). CDR1 and CDR2 from the germline V gene are LNHDA and SQIVND (reference sequence). This CDR3 contains 14 residues. Trimming took 6 bases from V and 3 from J, leaving 12 bases between them. Here the CDR3 reads CASRSGTNGNTIYF. The DNA of the CDR3 is TGTGCCAGTAGGTCCGGGACAAATGGAAACACCATATATTTT. Full variable domain (missing parts from reference TRBV19 and TRBJ1-3): DGGITQSPKYLFRKEGQNVTLSCEQNLNHDAMYWYRQDPGQGLRLIYYSQIVNDFQKGDIAEGYSVSREKKESFPLTVTSAQKNPTAFYLCASRSGTNGNTIYFGEGSWLTVV.

The chain links TRBV28 to TRBJ1-3, with D possibly TRBD1 on 6 matching bases. The CDR3 runs 16 residues. The germline V gene encodes CDR1 MDHEN and CDR2 SYDVKM. V dropped 4 bases and J dropped 0 bases, with 13 bases sitting between them. The CDR3 here is CASSSVRGHSGNTIYF. CDR3 bases: TGTGCCAGCAGTTCAGTCAGGGGCCACTCTGGAAACACCATATATTTT.

This rearrangement joins TRBV6-5 to TRBJ1-4, with no clear D. This CDR3 has 13 amino acids. The V gene lost 7 bases and the J gene lost 1 base, with 7 bases spanning the gap. CDR1 and CDR2 from the germline V gene are MNHEY and SVGAGI. CDR3 in DNA: TGTGCCAGCAAGGCGGTAACTAATGAAAAACTGTTTTTT. Amino acids: CASKAVTNEKLFF.

The CDR3 bases are TGTGCCAGCAGCGTCCTTGAGCAGTTCTTC. Its translation is CASSVLEQFF. This chain joins TRBV7-9 and TRBJ2-1; D is uncertain. This CDR3 comprises 10 residues. Germline V gene sequence: CDR1 SEHNR, CDR2 FQNEAQ (reference sequence). The V end was cut by 5 bases, the J end by 9 bases, with 5 bases between.

This CDR3 is CASSLGPNTEAFF. CDR3 DNA: TGTGCCAGCAGTCTTGGGCCGAACACTGAAGCTTTCTTT. This chain connects TRBV12-3 or TRBV12-4 to TRBJ1-1; unclear D gene. The germline V and J ends were trimmed by 5 bases and 1 base, with 8 bases remaining between them. The CDR3 consists of 13 residues.

V and J are TRBV7-2 and TRBJ2-1; 8 nucleotides agree with TRBD2. This CDR3 is 15 amino acids long. V lost 1 base, J lost 1 base, and 0 bases stayed unmatched. Looked up from germline, CDR1 is SGHTA and CDR2 is FQGNSA. The CDR3 region has the DNA TGTGCCAGCAGCTTAGGCGGGAGGTCCTACAATGAGCAGTTCTTC. Translation: CASSLGGRSYNEQFF.

J is TRBJ2-3 and V is TRBV19, with 7 nucleotides matching TRBD1. The CDR3 length is 15 residues. In germline, CDR1 is LNHDA, CDR2 SQIVND (reference sequence). V shed 3 bases and J 6 bases; nucleotides not matched to a gene: 9. CDR3 amino acids: CASSMGDRAGDTQYF. CDR3 nucleotides: TGTGCCAGTAGTATGGGAGACAGGGCCGGCGATACGCAGTATTTT.

The chain carries TRBV7-7 and TRBJ2-1; 7 nucleotides agree with TRBD2. Unmatched junction bases numbered 8, after V lost 5 bases and J lost 7 bases. From germline, CDR1 is SSHAT and CDR2 FNYEAQ (reference sequence). This CDR3 has 14 amino acids. CDR3 region: CASSPWGGDNEQFF. The CDR3 DNA is TGTGCCAGCAGCCCCTGGGGGGGGGATAATGAGCAGTTCTTC.

This chain connects TRBV10-3 to TRBJ2-7; the match to TRBD2 covers 9 bases. Germline CDR1 and CDR2: ENHRY and SYGVKD. Trimming took 4 bases from V and 4 from J; bases not matched to a gene: 11. The CDR3 has 16 residues. Here the CDR3 reads CAISGRGGPIGYEQYF. The CDR3, as DNA: TGTGCCATCAGTGGGCGGGGGGGCCCCATAGGGTACGAGCAGTACTTC.

The rearrangement joins TRBV18 to TRBJ2-3; 9 nucleotides match TRBD2. J was trimmed by 5 bases and V by 2 bases; bases with no gene match: 2. Germline V gives CDR1 KGHSH, CDR2 LQKENI. The CDR3 covers 14 residues. The CDR3 is CASSPRTSVDTQYF. CDR3 coding DNA: TGTGCCAGCTCACCAAGGACTAGCGTAGATACGCAGTATTTT.

V is TRBV19 and J is TRBJ1-6; 7 bases agree with TRBD1. The length of the CDR3 is 16 residues. Trimming cost V 6 bases and J 4 bases; bases outside gene matches: 9. Per germline, CDR1 LNHDA and CDR2 SQIVND (reference sequence). The CDR3 bases are TGTGCCAGTAGCCCCGGGACAGCTAATTATAATTCACCCCTCCACTTT. This codes for CASSPGTANYNSPLHF.

The chain uses TRBV19 and TRBJ2-1; D perhaps matches TRBD2 (7 bases). The V end was cut by 4 bases, the J end by 7 bases, with 14 bases between. The length of the CDR3 is 14 residues. Germline values: CDR1 LNHDA, CDR2 SQIVND (reference sequence). The CDR3 DNA reads as TGTGCCAGTAGTACGTGGGGGGGCGGGAATGAGCAGTTCTTC. Encoded protein: CASSTWGGGNEQFF.

This rearrangement joins TRBV28 to TRBJ1-2; TRBD1 is a possible D gene (6 bases). Looked up from germline, CDR1 is MDHEN and CDR2 is SYDVKM. CDR3 length equals 12 residues. In nucleotides, the CDR3 is TGTGCAAGCGGGGGGGGCGACTATGGCTACACCTTC. Its protein is CASGGGDYGYTF.

This clone occurred once. The chain has TRBV7-8 and TRBJ1-1, with unresolved D. The CDR3 covers 17 residues. The V gene's germline CDR1 is SGHVS and CDR2 FQNEAQ. Between the trimmed V and J ends, which lost 6 bases and 1 base, there was a span of 21 bases. The CDR3 nucleotides are TGTGCCAGCAGGCGAAGCGGACTAACGGAAGGGAACACTGAAGCTTTCTTT. Residues: CASRRSGLTEGNTEAFF.

The chain recombines TRBV5-6 with TRBJ1-6; 8 bases are a match to TRBD1. The germline CDR1 and CDR2 sequences are SGHDT and YYEEEE. V lost 1 base to trimming and J lost 9 bases; unmatched junction nucleotides: 3. The CDR3 is 14 amino acids. The CDR3, as DNA: TGTGCCAGCAGCTTGAGAGGACAGGGTTCACCCCTCCACTTT. Translating it yields CASSLRGQGSPLHF.

About this clone itself: This same CDR3 is encoded by further DNA sequences in the sample. This chain links TRBV3-1 (or the pseudogene TRBV3-2) with TRBJ1-5, with D maybe TRBD1 (5 bases). CDR1 and CDR2 (germline): LGHDT, YNNKEL (reference sequence). The germline V and J ends were trimmed by 0 bases and 6 bases, with 9 bases remaining between them. CDR3 length: 14 amino acids. The DNA for the CDR3 is TGTGCCAGCAGCCAAGACAGGGTGGGTCAGCCCCAGCATTTT. This translates into CASSQDRVGQPQHF.

The rearrangement links TRBV28 to TRBJ1-1; maybe TRBD1 (5 bases). From germline, CDR1 is MDHEN and CDR2 SYDVKM. The CDR3 runs 15 residues. The V end lost 4 bases, the J end lost 5 bases, and 17 bases lay between the germline ends. Here the CDR3 DNA reads TGTGCCAGCAGTTGGCCGGGAGGGGAGGCGACTGAAGCTTTCTTT. Protein sequence: CASSWPGGEATEAFF. The full variable domain, rest sourced from reference TRBV28 and TRBJ1-1, is DVKVTQSSRYLVKRTGEKVFLECVQDMDHENMFWYRQDPGLGLRLIYFSYDVKMKEKGDIPEGYSVSREKKERFSLILESASTNQTSMYLCASSWPGGEATEAFFGQGTRLTVV.

V gene TRBV5-1 combines with J gene TRBJ2-1; TRBD2 matches 9 bases. The CDR3 runs to 14 residues. CDR1 is SGHRS, CDR2 YFSETQ, per germline. The ends lost 6 bases at V and 8 bases at J; junction bases unmatched: 9. The CDR3 DNA reads as TGCGCCAGCATTCGGCCGGGACTAGCAGATGAGCAGTTCTTC. This encodes CASIRPGLADEQFF.

This clone appeared a single time. This chain links TRBV29-1 with TRBJ1-2; D is possibly TRBD1 (6 bases). CDR3 length: 14 residues. Trimming cost V 6 bases and J 4 bases, with 18 bases left between them. CDR1 is SQVTM, CDR2 ANQGSEA, per germline. CDR3 DNA sequence: TGCAGCGTACGACAGGTCGAAGGTCCCTATGGCTACACCTTC. The encoded protein is CSVRQVEGPYGYTF. The entire variable domain, with the rest obtained from reference TRBV29-1 and TRBJ1-2, is as follows: SAVISQKPSRDICQRGTSLTIQCQVDSQVTMMFWYRQQPGQSLTLIATANQGSEATYESGFVIDKFPISRPNLTFSTLTVSNMSPEDSSIYLCSVRQVEGPYGYTFGSGTRLTVV.